This record looks at one T cell receptor (beta chain) sequence and its context. This clone's antigen is unknown. It has no much larger one-base neighbor in the sample; base qualities were not kept. The entry originates in a study of PD-1 blockade in mismatch repair-deficient tumors listed by TCRdb under 2017. In terms of the full investigation: Between September 2013 and September 2016, the trial enrolled 86 consecutive patients with approximately 12 types of mismatch repair-deficient cancer, all of whom had received prior treatment and were progressing. Tumor-associated T cell clones were tracked in the peripheral blood of patients responding to PD-1 blockade by deep sequencing of TCR CDR3 regions.

What the study reported, not specific to this receptor: Rapid expansion after pembrolizumab followed by contraction, generally before radiologic responses, was shown by tumor-resident clones, which were often undetectable in blood before treatment.

The CDR3 runs 13 amino acids, cysteine and phenylalanine included. Only the CDR3 region is kept as DNA, spanning 39 bases read in frame from base 1. V is cut back by 8 bases and J by 4 bases, with 8 bases in the junction unmatched. CDR1 and CDR2 are read off the germline V gene (reference sequence) as SEHNR and FQNEAQ. Mismatch repair deficiency in every enrolled patient was established by polymerase chain reaction or immunohistochemistry. TCR sequencing was performed for three patients who responded to pembrolizumab therapy. The phase II trial prospectively evaluated PD-1 blockade with pembrolizumab in advanced mismatch repair-deficient cancers, independent of tissue of origin. Peripheral blood T cell samples were serially collected before and at multiple times after PD-1 blockade was started. The timing of each blood sample was reported as weeks after the first dose of pembrolizumab. Libraries were constructed by the immunoSEQ multiplex PCR assay. TCRdb limited this immuneACCESS table to in-frame rearrangements with V and J called. A share of clones is missing; checked studies link under half to unresolved V genes, and the rest is unexplained. The sample has approximately 110,000 clones on record, over 60% of them singletons. The ten largest clones add up to about 5.1% of the sample.

This chain joins TRBV7-9 to TRBJ2-7; TRBD2 aligns with 7 central bases. This specimen was peripheral blood, taken approximately 14 months after starting pembrolizumab. This receptor was taken from an adult with mismatch repair-deficient cancer. The CDR3 sequence is CASSPTAGYEQYF. The bases are TGTGCCAGCTCCCCCACAGCGGGGTACGAGCAGTACTTC. The entire variable domain, with the stretches around the CDR3 drawn from the reference TRBV7-9 and TRBJ2-7 proteins, is DTGVSQNPRHKITKRGQNVTFRCDPISEHNRLYWYRQTLGQGPEFLTYFQNEAQLEKSRLLSDRFSAERPKGSFSTLEIQRTEQGDSAMYLCASSPTAGYEQYFGPGTRLTVT.